This T cell receptor (beta chain) was recovered during a study of blood T cell repertoires in COVID-19. Study summary: T cells, B-cell-depleted T cells, or PBMCs provided the cDNA or gDNA that served as material.

The CDR3 has 14 amino acids. The germline V gene encodes CDR1 SGHAT and CDR2 FQNNGV. V lost 2 bases to trimming and J lost 5 bases, with 12 bases between them. In the authors' methods: Reference gene primers were amplified, and this amplification served to estimate nucleated cell counts. Data came from immunoSEQ multiplex PCR; TCRdb stores just in-frame clones and leaves some out. V and J calls and clone size are as listed in that table; D and trimming were resolved from the DNA. The repertoire includes 250,000 to 300,000 clones, around 90% of them detected once, and 2.2% sits in the top ten. The chain has TRBV11-2 and TRBJ1-1, with D possibly TRBD1 on 6 matching bases. The receptor was derived from a woman in her forties or fifties who had recovered from COVID-19. Sequenced material: peripheral blood. The CDR3 region is CASSLLRGATEAFF. CDR3 coding DNA: TGTGCCAGCAGCTTACTTCGGGGGGCTACTGAAGCTTTCTTT.